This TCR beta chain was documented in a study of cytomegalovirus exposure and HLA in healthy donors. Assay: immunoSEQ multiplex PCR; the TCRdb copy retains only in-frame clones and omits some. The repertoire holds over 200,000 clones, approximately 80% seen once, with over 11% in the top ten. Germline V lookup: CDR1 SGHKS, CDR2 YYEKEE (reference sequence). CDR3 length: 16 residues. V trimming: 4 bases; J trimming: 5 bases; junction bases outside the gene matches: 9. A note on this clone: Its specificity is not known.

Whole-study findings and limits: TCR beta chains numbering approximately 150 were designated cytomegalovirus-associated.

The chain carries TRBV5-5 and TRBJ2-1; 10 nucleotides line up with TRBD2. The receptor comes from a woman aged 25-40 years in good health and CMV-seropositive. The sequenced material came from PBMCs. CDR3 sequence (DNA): TGTGCCAGCAGCCCCTCTAGCGGGAGCACCGACAATGAGCAGTTCTTC. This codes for CASSPSSGSTDNEQFF.